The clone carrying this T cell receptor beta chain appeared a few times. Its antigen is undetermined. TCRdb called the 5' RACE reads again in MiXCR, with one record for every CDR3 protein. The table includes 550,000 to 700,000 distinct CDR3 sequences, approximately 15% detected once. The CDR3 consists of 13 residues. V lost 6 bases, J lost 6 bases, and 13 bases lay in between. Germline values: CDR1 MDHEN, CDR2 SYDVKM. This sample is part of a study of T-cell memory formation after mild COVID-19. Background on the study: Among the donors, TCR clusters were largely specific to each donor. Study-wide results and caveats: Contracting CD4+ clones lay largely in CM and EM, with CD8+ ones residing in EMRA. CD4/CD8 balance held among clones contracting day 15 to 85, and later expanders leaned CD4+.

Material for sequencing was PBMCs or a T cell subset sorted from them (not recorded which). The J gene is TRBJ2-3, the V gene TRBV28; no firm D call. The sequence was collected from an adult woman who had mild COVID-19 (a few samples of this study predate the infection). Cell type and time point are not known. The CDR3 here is CASRTGMRDTQYF. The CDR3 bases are TGTGCCAGCAGAACTGGTATGCGGGATACGCAGTATTTT.